This TCR beta chain emerged from a study of OX40 agonist ivuxolimab in advanced cancers. Study-wide context: Six ivuxolimab dose levels, 0.01 to 10 mg/kg, were given intravenously every 2 weeks.

Whole-study results and caveats: On average, CD8+ T cells had more expanded clones than CD4+.

Anyone with autoimmune disease history or systemic immunosuppression was excluded. Relative to its sample, this clone is medium-sized. Its antigen is currently unknown. This CDR3 region has 13 residues. Per the germline V gene, CDR1 is SGHRS and CDR2 is YFSETQ. V gave up 4 bases and J gave up 4 bases, with 11 bases separating them. Assay used: immunoSEQ multiplex PCR; TCRdb lists only in-frame clones, some missing. The sample holds roughly 34,000 clones, 82% seen once. The sequences come from CD4+ or CD8+ T cells sorted from blood, collected in a trial of the OX40 agonist ivuxolimab. The TCR sequence derives from an adult with an advanced solid tumor such as melanoma, head and neck, liver or kidney cancer. This sequence joins TRBV5-1 and TRBJ1-2, with a possible D match to TRBD1 (6 bases). CDR3 sequence (DNA): TGCGCCAGCAGCCCAGGACAGCTCTATGGCTACACCTTC. It specifies CASSPGQLYGYTF.